Listed below are T cell receptor beta chains from one sample, sequenced in a study of CD8 T cells in Susac syndrome. TCRdb itself ran the immunoSEQ multiplex PCR reads through MiXCR, one entry per CDR3 protein. This sample has more than 85,000 distinct CDR3 sequences, with around 95% found just once. The sequenced material came from CD4+ T cells from PBMCs. The source of these receptors is a human donor in good health. Each CDR3 is given with its conserved first and last residue.

v_call,cdr3_aa
TRBV3-1,CASSHPGGTEAFF
TRBV20-1,CSANQGRNTEAFF
TRBV7-2,CASSSYGTGVYEQYF
TRBV11-2,CASSPRLKGPNEQFF
TRBV6-5,CASSKTGTGYGYTF
TRBV3-1,CASSQIGTSKLFF
TRBV3-1,CASSQAVETQYF
TRBV12-3/TRBV12-4,CASSRPGDSRSYEQYF
TRBV5-1,CASSFPSDEQFF
TRBV29-1,CSVRVAHEQYF
TRBV29-1,CSAGRRDRALIEAFF
TRBV5-1,CASHTLAGLYNEQFF
TRBV20-1,CSASGGNGYTF
TRBV20-1,CSAREGPKGQYF
TRBV20-1,CSARERRDTQYF